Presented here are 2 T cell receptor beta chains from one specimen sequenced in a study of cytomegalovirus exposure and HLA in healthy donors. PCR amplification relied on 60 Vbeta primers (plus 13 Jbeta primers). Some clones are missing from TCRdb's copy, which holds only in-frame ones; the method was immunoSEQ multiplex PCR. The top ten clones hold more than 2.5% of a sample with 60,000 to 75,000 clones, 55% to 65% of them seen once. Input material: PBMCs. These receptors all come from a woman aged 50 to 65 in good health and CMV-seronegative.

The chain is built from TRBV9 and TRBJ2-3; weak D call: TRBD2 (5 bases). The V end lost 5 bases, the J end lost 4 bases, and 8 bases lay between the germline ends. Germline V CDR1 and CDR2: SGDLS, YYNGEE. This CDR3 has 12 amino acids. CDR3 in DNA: TGTGCCAGCAGGAGGGTAGCAGATACGCAGTATTTT. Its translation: CASRRVADTQYF. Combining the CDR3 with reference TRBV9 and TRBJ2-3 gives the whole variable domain DSGVTQTPKHLITATGQRVTLRCSPRSGDLSVYWYQQSLDQGLQFLIQYYNGEERAKGNILERFSAQQFPDLHSELNLSSLELGDSALYFCASRRVADTQYFGPGTRLTVL.

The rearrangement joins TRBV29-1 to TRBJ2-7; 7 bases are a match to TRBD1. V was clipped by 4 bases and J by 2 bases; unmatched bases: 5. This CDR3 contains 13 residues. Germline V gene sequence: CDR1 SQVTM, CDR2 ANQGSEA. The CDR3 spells CSVVRTGTYEQYF. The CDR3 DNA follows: TGCAGCGTTGTGAGGACAGGCACCTACGAGCAGTACTTC.